The sequence of this TCR beta chain was determined in a study of blood T cell repertoires in COVID-19. Study-wide context: From the United States, Italy and Spain came samples of acute and convalescent COVID-19. T cells, B-cell-depleted T cells, or PBMCs supplied cDNA or gDNA.

Libraries were prepared by immunoSEQ multiplex PCR; TCRdb keeps only in-frame clonotypes and omits some of them. The table records 150,000 to 200,000 clones, about four fifths of them present only once. Germline trimming cut 4 bases from V and 5 bases from J; bases unmatched to any gene: 5. This CDR3 region has 13 residues. CDR1 and CDR2 from the germline V gene are MNHEY and SVGAGI. In its sample, this clone was seen a few times. The J gene is TRBJ2-7, the V gene TRBV6-5; the match to TRBD2 covers 7 bases. This TCR was sampled from a man in his sixties with acute or convalescent COVID-19. The specimen sequenced was peripheral blood. Here the CDR3 reads CASSSHGRDEQYF. For the CDR3, the DNA is TGTGCCAGCAGTTCGCATGGGAGGGACGAGCAGTACTTC.